These 31 T cell receptor beta chains were all obtained from the same sample, sequenced in a study of early T cells in non-severe SARS-CoV-2 infection. MiXCR, applied by TCRdb to the 5' RACE reads, yields one record per CDR3 protein. This sample has approximately 81,000 distinct CDR3 sequences, with roughly 6% found just once. The sequenced material came from whole blood. These receptors all come from an adult who was a healthcare worker with PCR-confirmed SARS-CoV-2 infection or an uninfected control (not recorded which).

At least ten counts were recorded for this clonotype. CDR3 sequence (DNA): TGCAGCGTAAACAGGGGGTCGGGCACCGGGGAGCTGTTTTTT. Translated: CSVNRGSGTGELFF. J is TRBJ2-2 and V is TRBV29-1; 8 bases map to TRBD1. Germline V gene lookup returns CDR1 SQVTM and CDR2 ANQGSEA. The junction had 7 bases not matched to a gene; V was cut back by 6 bases and J by 4 bases. CDR3 length: 14 residues.

This clonotype was recorded a few times. This chain joins TRBV18 and TRBJ1-4; D is unclear. Germline values: CDR1 KGHSH, CDR2 LQKENI. The CDR3 totals 15 residues. Trimming took off 5 bases at V and 3 bases at J, with 13 bases between the two ends. The CDR3 DNA sequence: TGTGCCAGCTCAACCGAAGCCGGATCTAATGAAAAACTGTTTTTT. As protein: CASSTEAGSNEKLFF. Variable domain in full (rest from reference TRBV18 and TRBJ1-4): NAGVMQNPRHLVRRRGQEARLRCSPMKGHSHVYWYRQLPEEGLKFMVYLQKENIIDESGMPKERFSAEFPKEGPSILRIQQVVRGDSAAYFCASSTEAGSNEKLFFGSGTQLSVL.

The chain has TRBV11-2 and TRBJ2-1; 9 bases are shared with TRBD1. This CDR3 comprises 15 residues. J lost 8 bases, V lost 3 bases, and 8 bases had no gene match. Germline V gives CDR1 SGHAT, CDR2 FQNNGV. The CDR3 sequence is CASSFTGGFGDEQFF. The CDR3 nucleotides are TGTGCCAGCAGCTTCACAGGGGGCTTCGGCGATGAGCAGTTCTTC.

This clonotype was seen only a few times. The chain carries TRBV3-1 and TRBJ2-1; a possible D gene is TRBD2 (5 bases). V lost 0 bases and J lost 0, with 9 bases in between. The length of the CDR3 is 16 residues. Germline V CDR1 and CDR2: LGHDT, YNNKEL (reference sequence). The CDR3 here is CASSQDGGSSYNEQFF. CDR3 bases: TGTGCCAGCAGCCAAGACGGTGGGAGCTCCTACAATGAGCAGTTCTTC.

This clonotype has ten or more counts. The genes are TRBV6-2 or TRBV6-3 and TRBJ2-2; no firm D call. This CDR3 is 14 amino acids long. The germline V and J ends were trimmed by 0 bases and 4 bases, with 6 bases remaining between them. The V gene's germline CDR1 is MNHEY and CDR2 SVGEGT. CDR3 DNA sequence: TGTGCCAGCAGTTACTCTCCCGGCACCGGGGAGCTGTTTTTT. This codes for CASSYSPGTGELFF.

This clonotype was seen a few times. The chain uses TRBV11-2 and TRBJ2-1, with a tentative D call TRBD1 (7 bases). The CDR3 runs 15 residues. Trimming took 0 bases from V and 7 from J, leaving 13 bases between them. The V gene's germline CDR1 is SGHAT and CDR2 FQNNGV. The chain's CDR3 is CASSLDRGTANEQFF. The CDR3 region has the DNA TGTGCCAGCAGCTTAGATCGGGGGACAGCAAATGAGCAGTTCTTC.

This clonotype appeared a few times. The chain carries TRBV15 and TRBJ2-3; D remains unclear. Looked up from germline, CDR1 is LNHNV and CDR2 is YYDKDF (reference sequence). V lost 0 bases and J 4 bases, leaving 2 bases between the germline ends. The CDR3 totals 12 residues. The CDR3 region is CATSRDSDTQYF. The CDR3 bases are TGTGCCACCAGCAGAGATTCAGATACGCAGTATTTT.

This clonotype was found a few times. The chain employs TRBV5-1 and TRBJ2-5; TRBD1 is a possible D gene (6 bases). The germline CDR1 and CDR2 sequences are SGHRS and YFSETQ. The CDR3 has 13 amino acids. V was cut by 6 bases and J by 3 bases, with 12 bases left in between. In DNA, the CDR3 is TGCGCCAGCAAAATGGCAGGGGAAGAGACCCAGTACTTC. This sequence encodes CASKMAGEETQYF.

There are a few counts of this clonotype. The V and J genes are TRBV7-8 and TRBJ2-7, with D possibly matching TRBD1 (6 bases). Germline assignment: CDR1 SGHVS and CDR2 FQNEAQ. V gave up 1 base and J gave up 8 bases, with 15 bases separating them. The CDR3 length is 14 residues. The CDR3 DNA reads TGTGCCAGCAGCTTAGTGACAGCGCAGGGGCAGCAGTACTTC. This sequence encodes CASSLVTAQGQQYF.

A few counts support this clonotype. This chain uses TRBV10-2 with TRBJ2-4; 8 bases agree with TRBD2. This CDR3 spans 12 amino acids. Germline V gene data show CDR1 as WSHSY and CDR2 as SAAADI. After removal of 10 bases from V and 7 bases from J, the junction contained 6 bases not matched to a gene. DNA of the CDR3: TGCGCCACCCTGCCGGGAGGGAACATTCAGTACTTC. The encoded protein is CATLPGGNIQYF.

V gene TRBV20-1 combines with J gene TRBJ2-1, with D maybe TRBD2 (6 bases). Trimming removed 6 bases at V and 9 bases at J, with 27 bases between. This CDR3 region has 16 residues. Germline V gives CDR1 DFQATT, CDR2 SNEGSKA (reference sequence). CDR3 bases: TGCAGTGCCTACCCGGGACTGGGCTCGAGAAGGGCTGAGCAGTTCTTC. Its protein is CSAYPGLGSRRAEQFF.

There are a few counts of this clonotype. This chain connects TRBV4-3 to TRBJ1-2, with unresolved D. Germline V gene data show CDR1 as LGHNA and CDR2 as YSLEER. Trimming took off 0 bases at V and 0 bases at J, with 8 bases between the two ends. CDR3 length: 15 amino acids. The CDR3 DNA is TGCGCCAGCAGCCAAGATGGCAGGACTAACTATGGCTACACCTTC. Protein sequence: CASSQDGRTNYGYTF.

This clonotype was seen ten or more times. This sequence joins TRBV19 and TRBJ1-2, with 7 nucleotides matching TRBD1. From germline, CDR1 is LNHDA and CDR2 SQIVND (reference sequence). This CDR3 is 13 amino acids long. Trimming cost V 6 bases and J 2 bases; bases outside gene matches: 3. The CDR3 protein is CASRETGNYGYTF. CDR3 DNA: TGTGCCAGTAGAGAGACAGGGAACTATGGCTACACCTTC.

This clonotype was picked up many times. This chain links TRBV6-5 with TRBJ1-2; D perhaps matches TRBD1 (6 bases). The germline V gene encodes CDR1 MNHEY and CDR2 SVGAGI. The CDR3 extends over 13 amino acids. V dropped 6 bases and J dropped 4 bases, with 12 bases sitting between them. The CDR3 sequence is CASSPDSRYGYTF. DNA for the CDR3: TGTGCCAGCAGCCCGGACAGTCGCTATGGCTACACCTTC.

This clonotype was counted only a few times. The chain recombines TRBV4-3 with TRBJ2-3, with 9 bases aligning to TRBD2. The V and J ends lost 3 bases and 1 base, in that order; junction bases with no gene match: 8. The CDR3 loop spans 17 amino acids. The germline gives CDR1 LGHNA, CDR2 YSLEER. The CDR3 DNA follows: TGCGCCAGCAGCCATTCTCCGCGGACTAGCGGCACAGATACGCAGTATTTT. Its translation: CASSHSPRTSGTDTQYF.

This clonotype was counted many times. The chain joins TRBV10-3 to TRBJ1-5; 7 positions match TRBD1. CDR3 size: 15 residues. The germline CDR1 and CDR2 sequences are ENHRY and SYGVKD. With 6 bases clipped from V and 3 bases from J, the junction kept 8 bases outside the gene matches. The CDR3 is CAISPTGTDNQPQHF. CDR3 nucleotides: TGTGCCATCAGCCCAACCGGGACAGACAATCAGCCCCAGCATTTT.

This clonotype was counted many times. This chain uses TRBV12-3 or TRBV12-4 with TRBJ2-7; a possible D gene is TRBD2 (5 bases). CDR3 length: 15 residues. Trimming took 0 bases from V and 4 from J, leaving 13 bases between them. The CDR3 region has the DNA TGTGCCAGCAGTTTAGCGCGGGCGGCCACGTACGAGCAGTACTTC. This gives the protein CASSLARAATYEQYF.

The CDR3, as DNA: TGTGCCAGCAGCCTTTCGCCAAGCTCCTACAATGAGCAGTTCTTC. Amino acids: CASSLSPSSYNEQFF. The chain has TRBV4-2 and TRBJ2-1; no clear D gene. V was pared by 4 bases and J by 0 bases, with 10 bases between. The germline V gene encodes CDR1 LGHNA and CDR2 YNFKEQ. This CDR3 has 15 amino acids.

In its sample, this clonotype was seen many times. The chain recombines TRBV7-8 with TRBJ2-1; TRBD2 matches 8 bases. V was clipped by 5 bases and J by 0 bases; unmatched bases: 6. Germline loops: CDR1 SGHVS, CDR2 FQNEAQ. The CDR3 runs 16 residues. CDR3 DNA: TGTGCCAGCAGCCCGAGCGGGAGAGGCTCCTACAATGAGCAGTTCTTC. It is translated as CASSPSGRGSYNEQFF.

This clonotype was picked up many times. The V gene is TRBV6-1, the J gene TRBJ2-7; perhaps TRBD2 as D (5 bases). The germline V gene has CDR1 MNHNS and CDR2 SASEGT. V lost 2 bases and J 6 bases, leaving 14 bases between the germline ends. CDR3 size: 14 residues. In DNA form, the CDR3 reads TGTGCCAGCAGTGAAAGTTTGGACTTCTCCGAGCAGTACTTC. It codes for CASSESLDFSEQYF.

The chain links TRBV2 to TRBJ2-3; D uncertain. Trimming stripped 4 bases from V and 2 bases from J, with 13 bases between. Germline V CDR1 and CDR2: SNHLY, FYNNEI. The CDR3 length is 15 residues. CDR3 bases: TGTGCCAGCAGTGCCGTTGGCGGAAACACAGATACGCAGTATTTT. Translation: CASSAVGGNTDTQYF. The full variable domain, in which reference TRBV2 and TRBJ2-3 provide the parts outside the CDR3, is EPEVTQTPSHQVTQMGQEVILRCVPISNHLYFYWYRQILGQKVEFLVSFYNNEISEKSEIFDDQFSVERPDGSNFTLKIRSTKLEDSAMYFCASSAVGGNTDTQYFGPGTRLTVL.

The chain recombines TRBV13 with TRBJ2-7, with D maybe TRBD1 (6 bases). The V and J ends lost 6 bases and 0 bases respectively, with 18 bases between them. This CDR3 region has 16 residues. CDR1 is PRHDT, CDR2 FYEKMQ, per germline (reference sequence). As DNA, the CDR3 is TGTGCCAGCAGTCACAGGGTAGGTTTAAGCTCCTACGAGCAGTACTTC. Protein product: CASSHRVGLSSYEQYF.

The genes are TRBV7-2 and TRBJ1-2; D gene uncertain. V lost 5 bases and J 8 bases, leaving 18 bases between the germline ends. Per germline, CDR1 SGHTA and CDR2 FQGNSA. The CDR3 is 14 residues long. In DNA form, the CDR3 reads TGTGCCAGCAGCAATATCCGCTCCGGCGGGGGCTACACCTTC. This sequence encodes CASSNIRSGGGYTF.

This clonotype turned up a few times. The chain recombines TRBV7-2 with TRBJ2-7; 13 bases agree with TRBD2. V shed 6 bases and J 5 bases; nucleotides not matched to a gene: 4. The CDR3 is 14 amino acids. Germline V gene data show CDR1 as SGHTA and CDR2 as FQGNSA. CDR3 in DNA: TGTGCCAGCAGGGGGACTAGCGGGAAACACGAGCAGTACTTC. Its protein product is CASRGTSGKHEQYF. Supplemented by reference TRBV7-2 and TRBJ2-7, the full variable domain reads GAGVSQSPSNKVTEKGKDVELRCDPISGHTALYWYRQSLGQGLEFLIYFQGNSAPDKSGLPSDRFSAERTGGSVSTLTIQRTQQEDSAVYLCASRGTSGKHEQYFGPGTRLTVT.

This clonotype was observed many times. The chain couples TRBV5-1 to TRBJ1-1, with 8 bases aligning to TRBD1. The ends lost 4 bases at V and 6 bases at J; junction bases unmatched: 5. Germline CDR1 reads SGHRS; CDR2 reads YFSETQ. This CDR3 has 13 residues. CDR3 coding DNA: TGCGCCAGCAGCCTGGACAGGGCTCCTGAAGCTTTCTTT. Protein product: CASSLDRAPEAFF.

V and J are TRBV6-1 and TRBJ1-2, with no clear D. Germline V gene sequence: CDR1 MNHNS, CDR2 SASEGT. Trimming pared 4 bases from V and 6 bases from J, leaving 6 bases between. CDR3 size: 11 residues. The CDR3 nucleotides read TGTGCCAGCAGTGTTATTAATGGCTACACCTTC. Encoded protein: CASSVINGYTF.

The chain carries TRBV20-1 and TRBJ2-5; 7 bases are shared with TRBD2. There are 13 residues in the CDR3. After removal of 4 bases from V and 4 bases from J, the junction contained 6 bases not matched to a gene. Germline lookup yields CDR1 DFQATT and CDR2 SNEGSKA (reference sequence). The CDR3 nucleotides read TGCAGTGCTACGGGACTATGGGCAGAGACCCAGTACTTC. Protein product: CSATGLWAETQYF.

V and J are TRBV11-2 and TRBJ2-3; D ambiguous. V gave up 2 bases and J gave up 2 bases, with 8 bases separating them. Germline values: CDR1 SGHAT, CDR2 FQNNGV. The CDR3 loop spans 14 amino acids. The CDR3: CASSLSQHTDTQYF. CDR3 nucleotide sequence: TGTGCCAGCAGCTTATCCCAGCACACAGATACGCAGTATTTT.

The chain carries TRBV5-1 and TRBJ2-7; perhaps TRBD1 as D (7 bases). Looked up from germline, CDR1 is SGHRS and CDR2 is YFSETQ. Trimming removed 5 bases at V and 2 bases at J, with 14 bases between. The CDR3 extends over 14 amino acids. CDR3 region: CASSQGGGTYEQYF. The CDR3 coding sequence is TGCGCCAGCAGTCAAGGAGGGGGCACCTACGAGCAGTACTTC.

V is TRBV10-3 and J is TRBJ2-1, with a weak D call TRBD2 (6 bases). V was pared by 10 bases and J by 7 bases, with 17 bases between. Germline CDR1 and CDR2: ENHRY and SYGVKD. This CDR3 contains 13 residues. The CDR3 loop reads CATTSRDLNEQFF. For the CDR3, the DNA is TGTGCCACGACGTCCCGGGACTTAAATGAGCAGTTCTTC.

This clonotype was detected only a few times. The chain uses TRBV6-2 or TRBV6-3 and TRBJ2-4, with D maybe TRBD1 (6 bases). From germline, CDR1 is MNHEY and CDR2 SVGEGT. This CDR3 has 13 amino acids. V gave up 6 bases and J gave up 4 bases, with 10 bases separating them. The CDR3 sequence is CASRGAGKNIQYF. The CDR3 nucleotides read TGTGCCAGCAGGGGGGCCGGGAAAAACATTCAGTACTTC.